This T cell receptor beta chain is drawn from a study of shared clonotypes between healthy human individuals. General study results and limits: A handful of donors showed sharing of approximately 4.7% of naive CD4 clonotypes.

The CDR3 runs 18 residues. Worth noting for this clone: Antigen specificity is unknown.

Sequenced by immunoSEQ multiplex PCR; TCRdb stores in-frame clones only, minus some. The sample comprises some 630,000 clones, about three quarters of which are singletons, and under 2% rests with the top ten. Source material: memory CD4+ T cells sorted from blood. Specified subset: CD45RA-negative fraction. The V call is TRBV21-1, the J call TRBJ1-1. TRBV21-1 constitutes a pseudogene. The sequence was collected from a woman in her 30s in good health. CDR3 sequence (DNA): TGTGCCAGCAGCAAGGGGACACCTTACTTTAGGGGGGGCACTGAAGCTTTCTTT. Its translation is CASSKGTPYFRGGTEAFF.